This section outlines one T cell receptor beta chain sequence together with its context. This clonotype has at least ten counts. Its antigen remains unidentified. Base qualities are not provided; no much larger clone lies one nucleotide away. TCR beta CDR3 regions were amplified from RNA transcripts for repertoire sequencing. The first round was an RT-PCR using HTBI primers with the Qiagen OneStep RT-PCR kit, and this first round was followed by a second-round multiplex PCR, then size selection and purification. Sequencing of the libraries was carried out on an Illumina HiSeq2000 in paired-end mode with 100 bp reads. In the original analysis: SOAPnuke was used to process the reads, removing any read that contained adapters or uncalled bases, had a mean Phred below 15, or lacked an exact match to the constant primer or identifier. COPE v1.2.5 was used to merge the high-quality paired reads. Each unique nucleotide sequence was defined as a clonotype, and clonotypes were aligned to IMGT TRB V, D and J references with MiTCR v1.1. The analysis was limited to V-J combinations with a frequency above 0.0001, which together covered 99.2% of the repertoires. A TCR clonal expansion and chaos score per V-J combination was defined as the ratio of F50 clonal expansion to chaos observed in the TCRdist matrix. Welch's t-statistics and random forest were used to narrow the features down to 10 to 15 V-J combinations, which were then fed into a naive Bayes classifier. The Morisita-Horn index was used to measure how similar the thyroid and blood repertoires were. The raw public data were reprocessed by TCRdb itself: fastp quality trimming at Q25, MiXCR clonotype calling, in-frame beta chains only. Rows are combined by CDR3 protein, so each entry shows the most common genes and DNA. These V and J calls rely on TCRdb rather than the paper's analysis. This sample comprises tens of thousands of distinct CDR3 sequences, about half of them detected only once. The top ten constitute about 5.9% of the sample.

The source of the sample is a study of Graves' ophthalmopathy and Graves' hyperthyroidism (dated by TCRdb to the late 2010s). Background for the entire study: Peripheral blood was collected at initial diagnosis, prior to any treatment. To tell Graves' ophthalmopathy apart from Graves' hyperthyroidism, and to predict which patients would progress to ophthalmopathy, the study relied on TCR beta repertoire signatures. In total, around 140 blood samples were TCR-sequenced: approximately 42 ophthalmopathy, roughly 80 hyperthyroidism and roughly 17 hyperthyroidism-to-ophthalmopathy patients. To explore V-J signatures distinguishing ophthalmopathy from hyperthyroidism, a discovery set of around 97 patients (fewer than 45 ophthalmopathy, roughly 56 stable hyperthyroidism) was enrolled. An independent validation cohort was composed of fewer than 20 hyperthyroidism patients and approximately 15 patients who later progressed from hyperthyroidism to ophthalmopathy. In more than 5 hyperthyroidism patients, the T-cell repertoire of thyroid tissue was compared with the T-cell repertoire of blood. Following sample collection, hyperthyroidism patients were given methimazole at a starting dose of 30 mg daily, and ophthalmopathy patients were given high-dose intravenous methylprednisolone. General study outcomes and caveats: In validation, the model predicted ophthalmopathy progression with about 70% sensitivity and around 72% specificity; some 13 predicted patients were CT-confirmed with GO in a median of 6.5 months. Ophthalmopathy was separated from stable hyperthyroidism by the 13-signature model with around 88% sensitivity and 81% to 83% specificity in cross-validation and with 80%/75% in the test set. No statistical method was used to set the sample size in advance, and the investigators knew which group each participant was assigned to. Most expanded thyroid clonotypes with frequency above 0.001 were also detected in blood, suggesting blood repertoires may reflect the thyroid immune response.

At the junction V is shortened by 1 base and J by 3 bases, with 12 bases in between. Sequences DFQATT (CDR1) and SNEGSKA (CDR2) are obtained from the germline V gene (reference sequence). Including cysteine and phenylalanine, the CDR3 has 14 amino acids. The kept DNA is CDR3 alone, 42 bases in frame from the first base. Hyperthyroidism was considered stable if no progression to ophthalmopathy occurred within 18 months of follow-up. Hyperthyroidism patients were newly diagnosed, were aged 18 to 65 years, and had a disease duration under 2 months. Anyone with other autoimmune diseases, uncontrolled infections, pregnancy or lactation was excluded from the study. Diagnosis relied on clinical symptoms, serum thyroxine, TRAb, thyroid ultrasound and orbital computed tomography. PBMCs were isolated from 10 ml of fresh peripheral blood by Ficoll-Paque density gradient centrifugation. Total RNA was extracted with Trizol reagent and quality-checked on an Agilent 2100 Bioanalyzer.

The sequenced material came from peripheral blood. This TCR was sampled from an adult woman with stable Graves' hyperthyroidism. Recombination linked TRBV20-1 to TRBJ1-1; the D segment cannot be called with confidence. The base sequence is TGCAGTGCTAGAGTGGCCGCGCTCGACACTGAAGCTTTCTTT. It codes for CSARVAALDTEAFF.